This passage covers 15 T cell receptor beta chains from one sample sequenced in a study of graft-versus-host responses after intestinal transplantation. The table came from immunoSEQ multiplex PCR; TCRdb's copy has only in-frame clones and leaves some out. In the table there are some 120,000 clones, just under 95% of which are singletons. The antigens these receptors bind are not known. The material sequenced was unstimulated CD8+ T cells sorted from spleen or lymph node cells, taken before transplant. The receptors derive from a human donor who was the organ donor for an intestinal transplant.

J is TRBJ1-2 and V is TRBV28; a possible D gene is TRBD1 (5 bases). Per germline, CDR1 MDHEN and CDR2 SYDVKM. This CDR3 has 13 amino acids. The V end lost 7 bases, the J end lost 5 bases, and 14 bases lay between the germline ends. The CDR3 loop reads CASTAIGGYGYTF. CDR3 sequence (DNA): TGTGCCAGCACCGCGATCGGGGGGTATGGCTACACCTTC.

This chain links TRBV7-2 with TRBJ2-7; D is perhaps TRBD2 (5 bases). V was pared by 1 base and J by 6 bases, with 13 bases between. CDR1 and CDR2 from the germline V gene are SGHTA and FQGNSA. This CDR3 is built from 14 residues. In nucleotides, the CDR3 is TGTGCCAGCAGCTTAGGGTGGGAGCACGTCGAGCAGTACTTC. This codes for CASSLGWEHVEQYF. Combining the CDR3 with reference TRBV7-2 and TRBJ2-7 gives the whole variable domain GAGVSQSPSNKVTEKGKDVELRCDPISGHTALYWYRQSLGQGLEFLIYFQGNSAPDKSGLPSDRFSAERTGGSVSTLTIQRTQQEDSAVYLCASSLGWEHVEQYFGPGTRLTVT.

This chain links TRBV2 with TRBJ2-7; 8 bases line up with TRBD2. CDR3 length: 14 amino acids. With V trimmed by 0 bases and J by 2 bases, 0 bases remained unmatched. The germline gives CDR1 SNHLY, CDR2 FYNNEI. The CDR3 sequence: CASSEAGLAYEQYF. DNA for the CDR3: TGTGCCAGCAGTGAAGCGGGACTAGCCTACGAGCAGTACTTC.

This clone occurred once. V usage is TRBV7-9 and J usage is TRBJ1-2, with TRBD1 identical over 9 bases. CDR3 length: 15 amino acids. Trimming at V came to 4 bases and at J to 5 bases, leaving 8 bases not matched to a gene. Germline V gene data show CDR1 as SEHNR and CDR2 as FQNEAQ (reference sequence). In DNA, the CDR3 is TGTGCCAGCAGCTCAGAGGACAGGGGAGTTTATGGCTACACCTTC. It translates to CASSSEDRGVYGYTF.

In DNA, the CDR3 is TGCGCCAGCGGGGACAGGGACCCAGATACGCAGTATTTT. Translating it yields CASGDRDPDTQYF. J is TRBJ2-3 and V is TRBV23-1; 9 positions match TRBD1. TRBV23-1 counts as an open reading frame of uncertain function. V was pared by 8 bases and J by 4 bases, with 4 bases of the junction left unmatched. The CDR3 contains 13 residues.

On this clone: At one boundary the junction diverges from the germline segment, which might be a read error. This chain uses TRBV6-5 with TRBJ2-7; D not certain. The CDR3 is made up of 15 amino acids. Germline CDR1 MNHEY, CDR2 SVGAGI. The chain's CDR3 is CAGSYSRGGAYEQYF. The CDR3 DNA reads TGTGCCGGCAGTTACTCGCGCGGTGGAGCCTACGAGCAGTACTTC.

This chain connects TRBV29-1 to TRBJ2-1; D possibly corresponds to TRBD1 (5 bases). Trimming left V 4 bases short and J 13 bases short, with 11 bases between. Germline lookup yields CDR1 SQVTM and CDR2 ANQGSEA. This CDR3 has 10 amino acids. The CDR3 reads CSVVYGQQFF. The CDR3 DNA reads TGCAGCGTTGTCTACGGACAACAGTTCTTC.

This clone was seen a single time. V gene TRBV25-1 combines with J gene TRBJ2-5; D might be TRBD2 (7 bases). The CDR3 length is 14 residues. The germline V gene encodes CDR1 MGHDK and CDR2 SYGVNS. The ends were cut back, 10 bases at V and 2 bases at J, with 17 bases in the middle. Here the CDR3 reads CATSRGAGQETQYF. The CDR3 DNA reads as TGTGCCACCTCCCGGGGGGCTGGGCAAGAGACCCAGTACTTC.

The chain combines TRBV19 with TRBJ2-7; 8 positions agree with TRBD2. The CDR3 has 14 amino acids. Germline V lookup: CDR1 LNHDA, CDR2 SQIVND (reference sequence). The ends lost 5 bases at V and 7 bases at J; junction bases unmatched: 10. The CDR3 coding sequence is TGTGCCAGTAGTCCATTAGCGGGGACGGGGGAGCAGTACTTC. Its translation is CASSPLAGTGEQYF.

This chain joins TRBV5-5 and TRBJ2-7, with 8 bases that match TRBD1. The CDR3 sequence is 16 residues long. Germline assignment: CDR1 SGHKS and CDR2 YYEKEE (reference sequence). Trimming cost V 3 bases and J 1 base; bases outside gene matches: 9. CDR3 nucleotide sequence: TGTGCCAGCAGCTCCCTAGGAGGGACAGGATCCTACGAGCAGTACTTC. Protein sequence: CASSSLGGTGSYEQYF.

This chain joins TRBV5-1 and TRBJ1-1; D gene ambiguous. This CDR3 comprises 14 residues. Germline CDR1 SGHRS, CDR2 YFSETQ. The germline V and J ends were trimmed by 0 bases and 0 bases, with 6 bases remaining between them. Written as DNA, the CDR3 is TGCGCCAGCAGCTTGGGAGATATGAACACTGAAGCTTTCTTT. Protein: CASSLGDMNTEAFF.

In this sample, this clone turned up a few times. The gene calls are TRBV7-9 and TRBJ1-5; 7 nucleotides align to TRBD1. The CDR3 has 14 amino acids. The J segment lost 2 bases and the V segment lost 5 bases, leaving 3 bases of the junction unmatched. Germline lookup yields CDR1 SEHNR and CDR2 FQNEAQ (reference sequence). The CDR3 loop reads CASSSGQGNQPQHF. The CDR3 nucleotides read TGTGCCAGCAGCAGCGGACAGGGCAATCAGCCCCAGCATTTT.

Points on this clone: A junction boundary mismatches the germline segment, possibly from a read error. The chain has TRBV15 and TRBJ2-1; TRBD2 agrees at 8 bases. Germline CDR1 is LNHNV and CDR2 is YYDKDF (reference sequence). This CDR3 has 17 residues. Here the CDR3 DNA reads TGTGCCACCAGCAGAGAGACCTCATTAGCGGGACTGGATGAGCAGCTCTTC. This gives the protein CATSRETSLAGLDEQLF.

J is TRBJ2-3 and V is TRBV6-5; D unclear. This CDR3 has 14 residues. Germline values: CDR1 MNHEY, CDR2 SVGAGI. Trimming took off 4 bases at V and 4 bases at J, with 12 bases between the two ends. CDR3 in DNA: TGTGCCAGCAGTTGGGCATTAAGGGCAGATACGCAGTATTTT. Its protein is CASSWALRADTQYF.

The chain uses TRBV4-3 and TRBJ2-3; D remains unclear. Trimming took off 4 bases at V and 6 bases at J, with 26 bases between the two ends. The CDR3 is 18 amino acids. Germline CDR1 reads LGHNA; CDR2 reads YSLEER. CDR3 DNA: TGCGCCAGCAGCCCATCTTCGAGTGGCGTTTTGTCCTTGGATACGCAGTATTTT. Its translation: CASSPSSSGVLSLDTQYF.